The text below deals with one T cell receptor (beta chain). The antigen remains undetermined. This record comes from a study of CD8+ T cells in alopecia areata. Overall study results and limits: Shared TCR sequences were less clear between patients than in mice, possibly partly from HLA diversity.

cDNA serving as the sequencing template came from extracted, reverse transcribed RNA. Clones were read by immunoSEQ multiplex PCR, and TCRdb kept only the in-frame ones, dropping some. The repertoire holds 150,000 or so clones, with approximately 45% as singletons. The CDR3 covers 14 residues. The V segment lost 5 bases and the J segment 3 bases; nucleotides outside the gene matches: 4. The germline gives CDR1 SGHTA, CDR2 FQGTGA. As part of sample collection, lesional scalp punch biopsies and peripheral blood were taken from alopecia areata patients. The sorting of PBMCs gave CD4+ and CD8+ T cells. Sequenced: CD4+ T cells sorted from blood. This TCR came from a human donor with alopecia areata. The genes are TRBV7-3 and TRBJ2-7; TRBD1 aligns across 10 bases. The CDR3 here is CASSPDRGFYEQYF. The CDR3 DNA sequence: TGTGCCAGCAGCCCGGACAGGGGGTTCTACGAGCAGTACTTC.